This record looks at one T cell receptor (beta chain) sequence and its context. Its matching antigen is unknown. As for the donors, each was a healthy bone marrow donor. The entry originates in a study of cytomegalovirus exposure and HLA in healthy donors. Vbeta (60) and Jbeta (13) primers were used in the PCR. Method: immunoSEQ multiplex PCR; TCRdb's copy keeps in-frame clones and lacks some. Of about 86,000 clones listed, 70% to 85% are singletons. CDR1 is SGHVS, CDR2 FNYEAQ, per germline. Losses at the gene ends were 5 bases for V and 6 bases for J; bases not matched to a gene: 9. The CDR3 length is 16 residues. Study-level results: A reported reduction in N-insertions relative to the roughly 610-donor mean was seen in an Asian-associated ancestry cluster in a later analysis. Cytomegalovirus-associated status was assigned to more than 150 TCR beta chains.

Sequencing was done on a sample of PBMCs. The origin of this receptor is a man in his sixties in good health and CMV-seronegative. The chain combines TRBV7-6 with TRBJ1-6; TRBD1 aligns across 8 bases. The CDR3 coding sequence is TGTGCCAGCAGCGAGACAGGGGTTATAATTAATTCACCCCTCCACTTT. Translation: CASSETGVIINSPLHF.